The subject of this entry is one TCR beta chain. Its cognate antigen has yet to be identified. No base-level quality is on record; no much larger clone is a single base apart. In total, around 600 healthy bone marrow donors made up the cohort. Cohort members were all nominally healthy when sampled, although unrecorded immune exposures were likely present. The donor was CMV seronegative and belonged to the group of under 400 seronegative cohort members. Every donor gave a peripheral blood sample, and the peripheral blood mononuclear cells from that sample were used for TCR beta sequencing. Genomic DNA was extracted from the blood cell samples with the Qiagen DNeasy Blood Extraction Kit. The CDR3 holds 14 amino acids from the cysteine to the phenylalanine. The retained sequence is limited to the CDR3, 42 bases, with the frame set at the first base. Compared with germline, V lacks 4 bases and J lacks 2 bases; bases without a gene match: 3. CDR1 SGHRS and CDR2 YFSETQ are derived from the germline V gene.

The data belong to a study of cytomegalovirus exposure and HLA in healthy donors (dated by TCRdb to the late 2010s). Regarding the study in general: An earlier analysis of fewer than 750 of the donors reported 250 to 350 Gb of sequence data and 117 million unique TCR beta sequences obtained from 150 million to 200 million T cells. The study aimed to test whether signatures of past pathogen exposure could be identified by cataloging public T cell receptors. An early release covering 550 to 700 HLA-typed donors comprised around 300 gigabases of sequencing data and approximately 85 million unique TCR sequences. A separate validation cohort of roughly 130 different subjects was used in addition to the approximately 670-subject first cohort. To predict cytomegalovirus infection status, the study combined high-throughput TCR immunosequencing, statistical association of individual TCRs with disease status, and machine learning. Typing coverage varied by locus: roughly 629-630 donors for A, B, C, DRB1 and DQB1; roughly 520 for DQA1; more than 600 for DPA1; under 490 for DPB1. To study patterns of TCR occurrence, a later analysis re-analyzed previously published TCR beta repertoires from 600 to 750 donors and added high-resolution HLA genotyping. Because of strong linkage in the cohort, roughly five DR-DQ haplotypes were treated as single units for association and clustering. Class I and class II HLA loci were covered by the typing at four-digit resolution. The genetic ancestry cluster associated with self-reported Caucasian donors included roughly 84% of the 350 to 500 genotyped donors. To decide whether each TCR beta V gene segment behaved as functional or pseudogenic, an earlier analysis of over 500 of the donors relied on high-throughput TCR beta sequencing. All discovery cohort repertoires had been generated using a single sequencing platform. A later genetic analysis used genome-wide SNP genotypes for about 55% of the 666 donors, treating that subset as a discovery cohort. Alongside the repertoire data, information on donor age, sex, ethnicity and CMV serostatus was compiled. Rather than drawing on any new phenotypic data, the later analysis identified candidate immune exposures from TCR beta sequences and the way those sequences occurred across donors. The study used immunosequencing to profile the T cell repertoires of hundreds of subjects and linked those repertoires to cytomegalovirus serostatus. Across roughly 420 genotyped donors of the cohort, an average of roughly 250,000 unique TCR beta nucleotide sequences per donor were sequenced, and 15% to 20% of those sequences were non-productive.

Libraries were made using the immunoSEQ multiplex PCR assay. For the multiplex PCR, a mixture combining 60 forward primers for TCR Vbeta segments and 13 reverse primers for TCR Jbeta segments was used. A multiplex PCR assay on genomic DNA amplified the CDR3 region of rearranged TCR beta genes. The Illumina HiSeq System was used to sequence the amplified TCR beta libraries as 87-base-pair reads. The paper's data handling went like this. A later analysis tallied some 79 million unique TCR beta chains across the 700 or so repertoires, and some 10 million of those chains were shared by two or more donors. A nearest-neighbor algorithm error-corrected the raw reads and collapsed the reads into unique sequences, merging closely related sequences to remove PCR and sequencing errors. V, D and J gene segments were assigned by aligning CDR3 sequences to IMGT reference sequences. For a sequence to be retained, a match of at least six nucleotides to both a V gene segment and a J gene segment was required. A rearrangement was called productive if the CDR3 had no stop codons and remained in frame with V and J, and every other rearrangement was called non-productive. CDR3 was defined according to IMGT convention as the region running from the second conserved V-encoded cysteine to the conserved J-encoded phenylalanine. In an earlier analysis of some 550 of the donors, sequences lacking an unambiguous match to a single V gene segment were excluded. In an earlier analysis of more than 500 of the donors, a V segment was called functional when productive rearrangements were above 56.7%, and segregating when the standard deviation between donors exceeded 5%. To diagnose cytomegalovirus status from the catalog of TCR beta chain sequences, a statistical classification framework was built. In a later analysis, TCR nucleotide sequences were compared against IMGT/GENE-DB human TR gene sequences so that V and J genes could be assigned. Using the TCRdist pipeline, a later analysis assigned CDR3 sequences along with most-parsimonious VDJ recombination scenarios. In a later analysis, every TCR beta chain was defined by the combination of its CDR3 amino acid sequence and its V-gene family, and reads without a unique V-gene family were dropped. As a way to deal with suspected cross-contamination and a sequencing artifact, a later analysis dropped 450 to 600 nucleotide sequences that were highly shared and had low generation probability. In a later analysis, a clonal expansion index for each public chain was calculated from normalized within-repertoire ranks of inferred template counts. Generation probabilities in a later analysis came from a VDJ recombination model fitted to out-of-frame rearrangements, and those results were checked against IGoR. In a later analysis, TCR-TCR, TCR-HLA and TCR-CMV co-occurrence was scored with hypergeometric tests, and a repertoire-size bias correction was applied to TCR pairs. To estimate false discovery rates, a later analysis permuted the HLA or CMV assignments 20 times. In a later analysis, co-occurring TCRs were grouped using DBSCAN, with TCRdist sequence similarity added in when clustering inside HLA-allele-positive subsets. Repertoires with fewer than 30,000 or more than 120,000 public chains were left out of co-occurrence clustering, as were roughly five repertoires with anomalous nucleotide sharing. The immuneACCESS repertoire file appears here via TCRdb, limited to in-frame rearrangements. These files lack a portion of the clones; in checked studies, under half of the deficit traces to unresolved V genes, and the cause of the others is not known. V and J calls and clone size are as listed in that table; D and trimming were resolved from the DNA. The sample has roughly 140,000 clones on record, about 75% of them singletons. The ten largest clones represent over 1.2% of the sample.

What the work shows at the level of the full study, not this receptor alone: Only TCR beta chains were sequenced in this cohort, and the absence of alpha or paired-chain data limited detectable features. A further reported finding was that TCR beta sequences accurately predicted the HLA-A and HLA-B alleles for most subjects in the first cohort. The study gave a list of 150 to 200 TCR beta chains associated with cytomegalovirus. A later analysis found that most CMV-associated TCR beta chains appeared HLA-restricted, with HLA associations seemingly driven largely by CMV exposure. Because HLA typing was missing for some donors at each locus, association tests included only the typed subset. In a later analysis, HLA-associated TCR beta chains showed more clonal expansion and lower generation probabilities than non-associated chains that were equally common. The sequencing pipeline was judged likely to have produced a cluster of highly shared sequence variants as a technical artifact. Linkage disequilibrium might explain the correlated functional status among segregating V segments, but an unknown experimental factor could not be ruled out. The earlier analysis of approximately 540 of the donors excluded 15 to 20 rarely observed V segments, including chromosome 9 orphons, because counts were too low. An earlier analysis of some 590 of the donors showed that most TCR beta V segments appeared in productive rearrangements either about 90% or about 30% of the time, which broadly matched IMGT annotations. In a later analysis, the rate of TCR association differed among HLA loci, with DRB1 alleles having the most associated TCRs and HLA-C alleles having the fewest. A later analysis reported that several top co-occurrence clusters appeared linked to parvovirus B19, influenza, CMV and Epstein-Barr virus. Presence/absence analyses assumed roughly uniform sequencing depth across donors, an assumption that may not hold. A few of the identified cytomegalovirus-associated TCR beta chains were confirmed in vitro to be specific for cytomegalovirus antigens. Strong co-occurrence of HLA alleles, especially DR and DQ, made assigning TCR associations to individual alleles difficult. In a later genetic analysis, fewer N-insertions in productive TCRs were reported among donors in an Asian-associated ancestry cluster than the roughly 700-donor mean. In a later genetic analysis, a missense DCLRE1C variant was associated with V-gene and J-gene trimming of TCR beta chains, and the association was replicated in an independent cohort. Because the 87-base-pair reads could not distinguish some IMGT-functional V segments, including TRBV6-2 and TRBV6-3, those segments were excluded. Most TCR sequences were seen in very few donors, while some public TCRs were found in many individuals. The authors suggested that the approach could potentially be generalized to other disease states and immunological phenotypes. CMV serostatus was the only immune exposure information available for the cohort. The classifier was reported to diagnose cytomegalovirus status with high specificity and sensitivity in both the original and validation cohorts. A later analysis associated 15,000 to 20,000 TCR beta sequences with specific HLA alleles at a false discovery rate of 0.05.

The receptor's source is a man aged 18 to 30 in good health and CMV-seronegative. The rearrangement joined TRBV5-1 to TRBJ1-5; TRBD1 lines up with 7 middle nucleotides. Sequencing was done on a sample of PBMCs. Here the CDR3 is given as CASSPGQGNQPQHF. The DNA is TGCGCCAGCAGCCCAGGACAGGGCAATCAGCCCCAGCATTTT.